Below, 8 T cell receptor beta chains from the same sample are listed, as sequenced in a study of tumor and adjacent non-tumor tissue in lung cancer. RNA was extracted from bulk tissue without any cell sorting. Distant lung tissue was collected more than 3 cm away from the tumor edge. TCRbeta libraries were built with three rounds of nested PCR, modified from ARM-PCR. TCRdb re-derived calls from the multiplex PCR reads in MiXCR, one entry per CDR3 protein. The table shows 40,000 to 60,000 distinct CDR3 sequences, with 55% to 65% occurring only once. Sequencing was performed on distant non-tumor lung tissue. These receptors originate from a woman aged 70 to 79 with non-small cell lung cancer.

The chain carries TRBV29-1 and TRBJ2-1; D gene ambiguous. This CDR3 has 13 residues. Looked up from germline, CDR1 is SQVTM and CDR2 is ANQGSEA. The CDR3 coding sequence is TGCATCATTGCCCCTAGTAGGCACAATGAGCAGTTCTTC. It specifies CIIAPSRHNEQFF.

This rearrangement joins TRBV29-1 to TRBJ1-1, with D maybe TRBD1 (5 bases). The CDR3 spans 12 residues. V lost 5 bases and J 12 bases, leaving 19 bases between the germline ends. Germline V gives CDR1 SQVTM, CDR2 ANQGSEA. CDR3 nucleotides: TGCAGCGTTAGGTTTTCGGGGACTGAGACTTTCTTT. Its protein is CSVRFSGTETFF.

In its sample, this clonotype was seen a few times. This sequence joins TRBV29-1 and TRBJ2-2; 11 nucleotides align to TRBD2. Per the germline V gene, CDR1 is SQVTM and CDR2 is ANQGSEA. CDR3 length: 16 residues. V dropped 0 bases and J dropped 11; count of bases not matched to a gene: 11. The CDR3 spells CSVEDPSGRPGGELFF. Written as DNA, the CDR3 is TGCAGCGTTGAAGATCCTAGCGGGAGGCCCGGCGGCGAGCTGTTTTTT.

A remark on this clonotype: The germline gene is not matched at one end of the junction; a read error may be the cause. DNA of the CDR3: TGTACCAGCAGTCCGCCAGGGGGACCGCAGTATTTC. It specifies CTSSPPGGPQYF. The rearrangement uses TRBV6-5 and TRBJ2-5; the match to TRBD1 covers 7 bases. Germline lookup yields CDR1 MNHEY and CDR2 SVGAGI. This CDR3 has 12 amino acids.

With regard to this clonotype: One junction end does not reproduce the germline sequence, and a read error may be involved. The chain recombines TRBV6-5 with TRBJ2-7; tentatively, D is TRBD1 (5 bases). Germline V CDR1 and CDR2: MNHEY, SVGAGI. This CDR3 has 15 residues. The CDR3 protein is CSSSYSGHQGREQYF. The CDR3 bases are TGTTCCAGCAGTTACTCCGGGCACCAGGGCCGCGAGCAGTACTTC.

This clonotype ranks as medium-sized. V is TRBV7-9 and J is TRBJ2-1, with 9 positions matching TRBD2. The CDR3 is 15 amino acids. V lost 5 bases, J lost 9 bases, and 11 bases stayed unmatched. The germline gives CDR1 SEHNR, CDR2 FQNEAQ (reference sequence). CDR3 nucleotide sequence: TGTGCCAGCAGCAGAACTAGCGGGTGGGAAGGTGAGCAGTTCTTC. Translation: CASSRTSGWEGEQFF.

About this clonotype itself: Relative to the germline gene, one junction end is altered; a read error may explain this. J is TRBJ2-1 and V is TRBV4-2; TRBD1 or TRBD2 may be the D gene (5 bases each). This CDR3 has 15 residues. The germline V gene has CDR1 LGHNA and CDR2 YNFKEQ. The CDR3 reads CTSSQDGTENNEQFF. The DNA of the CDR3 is TGTACCAGCAGCCAAGATGGGACGGAGAATAATGAGCAATTCTTC.

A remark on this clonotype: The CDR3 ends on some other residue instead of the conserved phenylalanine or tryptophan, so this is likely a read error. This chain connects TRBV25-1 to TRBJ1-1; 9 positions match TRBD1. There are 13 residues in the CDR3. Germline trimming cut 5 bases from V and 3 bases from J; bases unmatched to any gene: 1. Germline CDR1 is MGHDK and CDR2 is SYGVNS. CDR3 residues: CASSRTGDTEAFY. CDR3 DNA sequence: TGTGCCAGCAGTCGGACAGGGGACACTGAAGCTTTCTAT.